The rows below give T cell receptor beta chains drawn from one sample of a study of cytomegalovirus exposure and HLA in healthy donors. TCRdb's copy holds only in-frame clones and misses some; the assay was immunoSEQ multiplex PCR. This table holds roughly 100,000 clones, around three quarters found once. Source material: PBMCs. These receptor sequences come from a man aged 45 to 65 in good health and CMV-seropositive. Both conserved end residues are part of each CDR3. Each record gives: D gene, V gene, clone size, J gene, CDR3 DNA, CDR3 protein. D genes are given only for firm matches. Clone size is shown for a subset of rows, as once, few, many or a class of expanded clone.

>TRBD2|TRBV5-1|-|TRBJ2-1
TGCGCCAGCAGCTTTACAGCGGGAGGGGAGAATGAGCAGTTCTTC
CASSFTAGGENEQFF
>-|TRBV18|-|TRBJ1-4
TGTGCCAGCTCACTTTCAAGGGGTCTCCCCGGAGAAAAACTGTTTTTT
CASSLSRGLPGEKLFF
>TRBD2|TRBV6-6|-|TRBJ2-7
TGTGCCAGCAGTTATGGGGCGGGGGGCTACGAGCAGTACTTC
CASSYGAGGYEQYF
>TRBD2|TRBV4-1|-|TRBJ2-1
TGCGCCAGCAGCCCTCGTCCCGGGACTAGTTTGATCGGGAATGAGCAGTTCTTC
CASSPRPGTSLIGNEQFF
>TRBD2|TRBV7-7|-|TRBJ2-1
TGTGCCAGCAGCCAACGACTAGCGGGCTACAATGAGCAGTTCTTC
CASSQRLAGYNEQFF
>-|TRBV9|-|TRBJ2-5
TGTGCCAGCAGCCCAGGGGCGGCGGGAGACGGTGAGACCCAGTACTTC
CASSPGAAGDGETQYF
>-|TRBV5-6|few|TRBJ1-5
TGTGCCAGCAGCTTCCACGGTTTCAATCAGCCCCAGCATTTT
CASSFHGFNQPQHF
>-|TRBV7-9|-|TRBJ1-4
TGTTCCAGCAGCTTAGATGGAGGGGTGGGTGAAAAACTGTTTTTT
CSSSLDGGVGEKLFF
>TRBD1|TRBV5-1|-|TRBJ2-7
TGCGCCAGCAGCTCTGGGACAGGACCCTACGAGCAGTACTTC
CASSSGTGPYEQYF
>TRBD1|TRBV5-1|-|TRBJ2-3
TGCGCCAGCAGCATCGGGGACAGGGGGTCCCCAGATACGCAGTATTTT
CASSIGDRGSPDTQYF
>-|TRBV6-4|-|TRBJ1-1
TGTGCCAGCAGTAAATCTCCCAGGACAGAGTTGATTGAAGCTTTCTTT
CASSKSPRTELIEAFF
>TRBD1|TRBV5-6|-|TRBJ2-6
TGTGCCAGCAGCTTGTGGCAGGGGGCAAACTCTGGGGCCAACGGCCTGACTTTC
CASSLWQGANSGANGLTF
>-|TRBV27|few|TRBJ2-1
TGTGCCAGCAGTTTGCAAGCGGCGCATCTGTTCTTC
CASSLQAAHLFF